This T cell receptor (beta chain) stems from a study of shared T cell receptors in the human thymus. Using immunoSEQ multiplex PCR, the repertoire was profiled, and TCRdb retains in-frame clones only, with some absent. This sample has more than 550,000 clones, with more than 70% found just once. This CDR3 comprises 12 residues. The V gene's germline CDR1 is MDHEN and CDR2 SYDVKM. The germline V and J ends were trimmed by 7 bases and 2 bases, with 9 bases remaining between them. This clone appeared a few times. These same data were also listed under a study on human thymus T cells. Turning to that study: Thymus specimens were resections from corrective heart surgery. It looked as if thymic and blood repertoires used V and J genes in a biased way.

Sample: thymocytes. V is TRBV28 and J is TRBJ2-7; D remains unclear. The clonotype originates from a boy under two years old with a congenital heart defect. The CDR3 DNA sequence: TGTGCCAGCACGCGGCCCCCCTACGAGCAGTACTTC. Translated, it gives CASTRPPYEQYF.